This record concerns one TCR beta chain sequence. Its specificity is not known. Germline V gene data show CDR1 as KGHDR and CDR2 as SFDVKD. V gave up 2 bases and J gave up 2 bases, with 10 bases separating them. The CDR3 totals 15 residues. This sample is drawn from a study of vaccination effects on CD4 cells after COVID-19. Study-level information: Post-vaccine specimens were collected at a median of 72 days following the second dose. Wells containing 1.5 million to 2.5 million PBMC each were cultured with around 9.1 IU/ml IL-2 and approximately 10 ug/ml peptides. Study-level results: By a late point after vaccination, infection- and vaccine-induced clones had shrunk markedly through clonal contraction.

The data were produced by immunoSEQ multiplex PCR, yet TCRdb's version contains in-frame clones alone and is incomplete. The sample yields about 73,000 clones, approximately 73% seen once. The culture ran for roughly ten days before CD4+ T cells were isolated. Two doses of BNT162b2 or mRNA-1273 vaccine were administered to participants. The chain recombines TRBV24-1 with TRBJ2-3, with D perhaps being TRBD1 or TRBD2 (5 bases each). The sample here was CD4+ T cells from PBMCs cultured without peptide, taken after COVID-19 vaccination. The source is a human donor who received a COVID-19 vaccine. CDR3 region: CATSDSEGITDTQYF. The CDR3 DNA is TGTGCCACCAGTGATTCCGAGGGGATCACAGATACGCAGTATTTT.